A selection of T cell receptor beta chains follows, all from one sample in a study of T cell responses to AZD1222 COVID-19 vaccine. Profiled with immunoSEQ multiplex PCR; TCRdb holds only in-frame clones, not every one. The sample shows around 110,000 clones, around 91% of them seen only once. The input for sequencing was peripheral blood, taken 28 days after the second AZD1222 dose. The receptors derive from an adult who received the AZD1222 COVID-19 vaccine. The CDR3 runs from the conserved cysteine through the conserved F or W. Each record gives: J gene, clone size, D gene, V gene, CDR3 DNA, CDR3 protein. The D gene is left open where the match is weak. Clone size appears in some rows only: once, few, many, or a class for an expanded clone.

TRBJ1-2	NA	TRBD1	TRBV6-1	TGTGCCAGCAGTGAAGGGCAGGGGGCGTTCATTTATGGCTACACCTTC	CASSEGQGAFIYGYTF
TRBJ1-2	NA	NA	TRBV29-1	TGCAGCGTTCGTCTGGAGACAGATGGCTACACCTTC	CSVRLETDGYTF
TRBJ2-7	NA	NA	TRBV5-1	TGCGCCAGCAGCGAACAGGGAACCTACGAGCAGTACTTC	CASSEQGTYEQYF
TRBJ2-1	NA	NA	TRBV29-1	TGCAGCGTTGACAGGAGTAATGAGCAGTTCTTC	CSVDRSNEQFF
TRBJ2-5	NA	TRBD2	TRBV5-1	TGCGCCAGCAGCTTGGGCGGGGGTTACCAAGAGACCCAGTACTTC	CASSLGGGYQETQYF
TRBJ2-7	NA	NA	TRBV25-1	TGTGCCAGCAGTGGTAGACAGGCGGGGCCCTCCTACGAGCAGTACTTC	CASSGRQAGPSYEQYF
TRBJ2-2	NA	NA	TRBV2	TGTGCCAGCAGTGCCCCGGGGTCTCTCGGGGAGCTGTTTTTT	CASSAPGSLGELFF
TRBJ1-3	once	NA	TRBV6-5	TGTGCCAGCAGTTGGGGGCGGACTGGAAACACCATATATTTT	CASSWGRTGNTIYF
TRBJ2-1	NA	TRBD2	TRBV10-3	TGTGCCATCCGAGCGGGGGAGTACAATGAGCAGTTCTTC	CAIRAGEYNEQFF
TRBJ2-7	NA	NA	TRBV7-6	TGTGCCAGCAGCTTAGACGAGGTCGGCGAGCAGTACTTC	CASSLDEVGEQYF
TRBJ2-1	NA	NA	TRBV20-1	TGCAGTGCTGAACGAAATGAGCAGTTCTTC	CSAERNEQFF
TRBJ2-7	NA	TRBD2	TRBV5-1	TGCGCCAGCACCCCGGGGGGGCCATCCTACGAGCAGTACTTC	CASTPGGPSYEQYF
TRBJ1-2	NA	NA	TRBV9	TGTGCCAGCAGCCCGCCATACGAGGTAAAGGTCGGCTATGGCTACACCTTC	CASSPPYEVKVGYGYTF
TRBJ1-3	NA	NA	TRBV7-9	TGTGCCAGCAGCTTAGTCTCAGCCTCTGGAAACACCATATATTTT	CASSLVSASGNTIYF
TRBJ2-2	NA	TRBD1	TRBV5-8	TGTGCCAGCAGCCAGGGACAGCATGGCACCGGGGAGCTGTTTTTT	CASSQGQHGTGELFF
TRBJ2-7	NA	NA	TRBV19	TGTGCCAGTAGTATACAGGGGTGGACCTACGAGCAGTACTTC	CASSIQGWTYEQYF
TRBJ1-2	NA	NA	TRBV7-2	TGTGCCAGCAGCCAACAGGTTGGGAACTATGGCTACACCTTC	CASSQQVGNYGYTF
TRBJ2-2	NA	NA	TRBV4-3	TGCGCCAGCAGCCAAGATAGTTCCGGGTCCACCGGGGAGCTGTTTTTT	CASSQDSSGSTGELFF
TRBJ2-7	NA	TRBD1	TRBV30	TGTGCCTGGAGTGTAGGTGGCAGGGGGCGAACCTACGAGCAGTACTTC	CAWSVGGRGRTYEQYF
TRBJ2-7	NA	TRBD1	TRBV6-5	TGTGCCAGCAGTTACGACAGGGGTAACGAGCAGTACTTC	CASSYDRGNEQYF
TRBJ2-1	NA	NA	TRBV7-2	TGTGCCAGCAGCTTGATGTACAATGAGCAGTTCTTC	CASSLMYNEQFF
TRBJ1-3	NA	NA	TRBV19	TGTGCCAGTAGTATAGATCCGGGACCAAACACCATATATTTT	CASSIDPGPNTIYF
TRBJ1-2	once	TRBD1	TRBV10-3	TGTGCCATCAGTGAAACCGGGACAGCAAGTTCTAACTATGGCTACACCTTC	CAISETGTASSNYGYTF
TRBJ2-1	few	NA	TRBV5-1	TGCGCCAGCAGCTTGGGTCTCAGGGGAGCAGATGAGCAGTTCTTC	CASSLGLRGADEQFF
TRBJ2-1	NA	NA	TRBV9	TGTGCCAGCAGCGTAGAGGGGCGGAACAGGGATGAGCAGTTCTTC	CASSVEGRNRDEQFF
TRBJ2-2	NA	NA	TRBV5-1	TGCGCCAGCAGGTTGAGGGGGGACGCCGGGGAGCTGTTTTTT	CASRLRGDAGELFF
TRBJ1-1	NA	NA	TRBV6-5	TGTGCCAGCAGTTACCACCCTAGACACGGAACTGAAGCTTTCTTT	CASSYHPRHGTEAFF
TRBJ2-7	NA	NA	TRBV30	TGTGCCTGGAGATTTGGCGGGGTCTCCTACGAGCAGTACTTC	CAWRFGGVSYEQYF